Listed below are T cell receptor beta chains from one sample, sequenced in a study of CD8 T cells in Susac syndrome. Each CDR3 protein is one row after TCRdb ran MiXCR on the immunoSEQ multiplex PCR reads. The data contain 300,000 to 350,000 distinct CDR3 sequences, 92% of them singletons. Sequenced input: CD4+ T cells from PBMCs. The receptor source for this set is a human donor with multiple sclerosis. The CDR3 runs from the conserved cysteine through the conserved F or W. Fields, in order: J gene, V gene, D gene, clone size, CDR3 DNA, CDR3 protein. The D gene is left open where the match is weak. Size is omitted from some rows. Given values are once, few, many or a class for expanded clones.

J: TRBJ1-3; V: TRBV7-2; D: NA; size: NA; DNA: TGTGCCAGCAGCCCTTCGGGGCAGGGGGGAAACACCATATATTTT; CDR3: CASSPSGQGGNTIYF
J: TRBJ1-5; V: TRBV24-1; D: NA; size: NA; DNA: TGTGCCACCAGTGATCCGACAGGAAATCAGCCCCAGCATTTT; CDR3: CATSDPTGNQPQHF
J: TRBJ2-1; V: TRBV30; D: TRBD2; size: NA; DNA: TGTGCCTGGAGTGTAGCCGGGTCTGGACTAGCTCAGCAGTTCTTC; CDR3: CAWSVAGSGLAQQFF
J: TRBJ1-5; V: TRBV16; D: NA; size: NA; DNA: TGTGCCAGCAGCCGGGCAGCTCCACCCAATCAGCCCCAGCATTTT; CDR3: CASSRAAPPNQPQHF
J: TRBJ2-3; V: TRBV5-4; D: TRBD1; size: once; DNA: TGTGCCAGCAGCTCCAGACAGGGTCGCACAGATACGCAGTATTTT; CDR3: CASSSRQGRTDTQYF
J: TRBJ1-5; V: TRBV27; D: NA; size: NA; DNA: TGTGCCAGCAGTTTATGGGGCATGGCAAATCAGCCCCAGCATTTT; CDR3: CASSLWGMANQPQHF
J: TRBJ2-1; V: TRBV3-1; D: TRBD2; size: NA; DNA: TGTGCCAGCAGCCGCCTCCAGCGGGGCAATGAGCAGTTCTTC; CDR3: CASSRLQRGNEQFF
J: TRBJ2-3; V: TRBV20-1; D: TRBD2; size: NA; DNA: TGCAGTCCCGCTAGCGGGAGTCATCAGTATTTT; CDR3: CSPASGSHQYF
J: TRBJ2-1; V: TRBV3-1; D: NA; size: NA; DNA: TGTGCCAGCAGCTCCCACGGAGACCCCCACAATGAGCAGTTCTTC; CDR3: CASSSHGDPHNEQFF
J: TRBJ2-2; V: TRBV30; D: NA; size: NA; DNA: TGTGCCTGGAGTGTCGGCGGACACACCGGGGAGCTGTTTTTT; CDR3: CAWSVGGHTGELFF
J: TRBJ2-7; V: TRBV5-6; D: TRBD2; size: once; DNA: TGTGCCAGCAGCTGGGGGGGGACGGCGACCTACGAGCAGTACTTC; CDR3: CASSWGGTATYEQYF
J: TRBJ1-1; V: TRBV6-1; D: NA; size: NA; DNA: TGTGCCAGCAGTCAGGGAGGGCGGACTGAAGCTTTCTTT; CDR3: CASSQGGRTEAFF
J: TRBJ2-1; V: TRBV7-9; D: TRBD2; size: once; DNA: TGTGCCAGCAGCCTCCGGGGGGGAATAAATAACAATGAGCAGTTCTTC; CDR3: CASSLRGGINNNEQFF
J: TRBJ2-7; V: TRBV9; D: NA; size: NA; DNA: TGTGCCAGCAGCGTAAGTAGCCGGGGGGCGCCGCACGAGCAGTACTTC; CDR3: CASSVSSRGAPHEQYF
J: TRBJ1-2; V: TRBV7-8; D: NA; size: NA; DNA: TGTGCCAGCAGCTTAGACAGGGTGGTGAAAAGTACGAGCTATGGCTACACCTTC; CDR3: CASSLDRVVKSTSYGYTF
J: TRBJ2-1; V: TRBV19; D: TRBD1; size: NA; DNA: TGTGCCAGTAGTATAGGGCAGGGGGATCCCTACAATGAGCAGTTCTTC; CDR3: CASSIGQGDPYNEQFF
J: TRBJ1-1; V: TRBV28; D: TRBD1; size: NA; DNA: TGTGCCAGTGGACAGGGGTACGCTGAAGCTTTCTTT; CDR3: CASGQGYAEAFF
J: TRBJ1-2; V: TRBV20-1; D: NA; size: NA; DNA: TGCAGTGCCGATACAGGGTTGGCCTCCTGGGGTGGCTACACCTTC; CDR3: CSADTGLASWGGYTF
J: TRBJ1-6; V: TRBV15; D: NA; size: NA; DNA: TGTGCCACCAGCACGCGAAACACCGGGTCACCCCTCCACTTT; CDR3: CATSTRNTGSPLHF
J: TRBJ1-3; V: TRBV3-1; D: NA; size: NA; DNA: TGTGCCAGCAGCTCCGGGCAGGCGATTGGAAACACCATATATTTT; CDR3: CASSSGQAIGNTIYF
J: TRBJ2-3; V: TRBV4-1; D: NA; size: NA; DNA: TGCGCCAGCAGCCAAGAGCGGGGCCCGACAGATACGCAGTATTTT; CDR3: CASSQERGPTDTQYF
J: TRBJ2-7; V: TRBV12-3/TRBV12-4; D: TRBD1; size: once; DNA: TGTGCCAGCAGTAATAAAGGGGGCTGGGACACCCGCTCCTACGAGCAGTACTTC; CDR3: CASSNKGGWDTRSYEQYF
J: TRBJ2-7; V: TRBV4-3; D: TRBD2; size: few; DNA: TGCGCCAGCAGCCAAGATGTCGGGGGGGAGCAGTACTTC; CDR3: CASSQDVGGEQYF
J: TRBJ2-7; V: TRBV7-2; D: TRBD1; size: NA; DNA: TGTGCCAGCAGCTTAGTTGGGGACAGGCCCTACGAGCAGTACTTC; CDR3: CASSLVGDRPYEQYF
J: TRBJ2-1; V: TRBV20-1; D: TRBD2; size: NA; DNA: TGCAGTGCTAGTAGGGGGACTAGCTTTAATGAGCAGTTCTTC; CDR3: CSASRGTSFNEQFF
J: TRBJ1-1; V: TRBV18; D: TRBD1; size: NA; DNA: TGTGCCAGCTCAACAAGGGGGCCCGCTGAAGCTTTCTTT; CDR3: CASSTRGPAEAFF
J: TRBJ2-7; V: TRBV19; D: TRBD1; size: once; DNA: TGTGCCAGTAGTGTCGTAGGGGGCAAGCAGTACTTC; CDR3: CASSVVGGKQYF
J: TRBJ2-1; V: TRBV5-1; D: TRBD2; size: NA; DNA: TGCGCCAGCAGCTTGGACGGGATAGCGGGAATGGATGAGCAGTTCTTC; CDR3: CASSLDGIAGMDEQFF
J: TRBJ1-3; V: TRBV7-9; D: TRBD1; size: NA; DNA: TGTGCCAGCAGCCAGACAGGGACTGGAAACACCATATATTTT; CDR3: CASSQTGTGNTIYF
J: TRBJ2-3; V: TRBV25-1; D: NA; size: NA; DNA: TGTGCCAGCAGTGAAAGGGACTCGAGCACAGATACGCAGTATTTT; CDR3: CASSERDSSTDTQYF
J: TRBJ2-3; V: TRBV12-3/TRBV12-4; D: TRBD2; size: NA; DNA: TGTGCCAGCAGTTTGACTAGCGGGAGTGGCACAGATACGCAGTATTTT; CDR3: CASSLTSGSGTDTQYF
J: TRBJ2-7; V: TRBV3-1; D: NA; size: NA; DNA: TGTGCCTGTAGCCTATACAGCGACGAGCAGTACTTC; CDR3: CACSLYSDEQYF
J: TRBJ1-1; V: TRBV18; D: NA; size: few; DNA: TGTGCCAGCTCAGGGGGCATGAACACTGAAGCTTTCTTT; CDR3: CASSGGMNTEAFF
J: TRBJ2-7; V: TRBV24-1; D: TRBD1; size: NA; DNA: TGTGCCACCAGTGATTCCGCCGGGACAGGCTACGAGCAGTACTTC; CDR3: CATSDSAGTGYEQYF
J: TRBJ1-1; V: TRBV5-1; D: TRBD1; size: NA; DNA: TGCGCCAGCAGCTTACGACAGGGTAGGAACACTGAAGCTTTCTTT; CDR3: CASSLRQGRNTEAFF
J: TRBJ1-6; V: TRBV6-1; D: NA; size: NA; DNA: TGTGCCAGCAGTGAAGCGCCGGGGGGCCCCTTCCCCCTCCACTTT; CDR3: CASSEAPGGPFPLHF
J: TRBJ1-5; V: TRBV15; D: NA; size: NA; DNA: TGTGCCACCAGCAGGGAGATTCAGGGAGTCCAGCCCCAGCATTTT; CDR3: CATSREIQGVQPQHF
J: TRBJ2-1; V: TRBV21-1; D: NA; size: NA; DNA: TGTGCCAGCAGCCCTCGACCAGCCAGCTCCTACAATGAGCAGTTCTTC; CDR3: CASSPRPASSYNEQFF
J: TRBJ1-3; V: TRBV20-1; D: NA; size: NA; DNA: TGCAGTGCTCGGGCCCCCGAAGCTGGAAACACCATATATTTT; CDR3: CSARAPEAGNTIYF
J: TRBJ1-5; V: TRBV29-1; D: TRBD1; size: few; DNA: TGCAGCGTTGGGGACAGGGGTAGCAATCAGCCCCAGCATTTT; CDR3: CSVGDRGSNQPQHF
J: TRBJ2-2; V: TRBV5-4; D: NA; size: NA; DNA: TGTGCCAGCAGCTCCTGGGGGCGGGAGCCCACCGGGGAGCTGTTTTTT; CDR3: CASSSWGREPTGELFF
J: TRBJ2-5; V: TRBV7-3; D: NA; size: NA; DNA: TGTGCCAGCAGCTTATTTCGGGGGGAGACCCAGTACTTC; CDR3: CASSLFRGETQYF
J: TRBJ2-7; V: TRBV2; D: TRBD1; size: NA; DNA: TGTGCCAGCAGCTCGGGACAGGGGGCAACGTACGAGCAGTACTTC; CDR3: CASSSGQGATYEQYF
J: TRBJ2-2; V: TRBV6-5; D: TRBD1; size: NA; DNA: TGTGCCAGCAGTTCACCGGGACAGCCAGTCGGGGAGCTGTTTTTT; CDR3: CASSSPGQPVGELFF
J: TRBJ2-7; V: TRBV20-1; D: NA; size: NA; DNA: TGCAGTGCTAGACTCCTACCGCAGCGGGAGCAGTACTTC; CDR3: CSARLLPQREQYF
J: TRBJ2-7; V: TRBV20-1; D: TRBD2; size: NA; DNA: TGCAGTGCTAGTTCCCCAGCGGGAGCGGTCTCCGAGCAGTACTTC; CDR3: CSASSPAGAVSEQYF
J: TRBJ1-2; V: TRBV7-9; D: NA; size: NA; DNA: TGTGCCAGCAGCTCCGACGCCCGGACAGTTGGCTACACCTTC; CDR3: CASSSDARTVGYTF
J: TRBJ2-2; V: TRBV6-4; D: TRBD1; size: NA; DNA: TGTGCCAGCAGTGTCCTTTCAGGGGGCCATAACACCGGGGAGCTGTTTTTT; CDR3: CASSVLSGGHNTGELFF
J: TRBJ1-5; V: TRBV12-5; D: NA; size: few; DNA: TGTGCTAGTGGTTTGTCCAATCAGCCCCAGCATTTT; CDR3: CASGLSNQPQHF
J: TRBJ2-5; V: TRBV5-1; D: NA; size: NA; DNA: TGCGCCAGCAGCTTGCACAGGCGGGAGACCCAGTACTTC; CDR3: CASSLHRRETQYF
J: TRBJ2-3; V: TRBV7-3; D: NA; size: NA; DNA: TGTGCCAGCAGCCCCGCAGGGTCAGATACGCAGTATTTT; CDR3: CASSPAGSDTQYF